This passage covers 10 T cell receptor beta chains from one sample sequenced in a study of shared clonotypes between healthy human individuals. Measured with immunoSEQ multiplex PCR; TCRdb has only the in-frame clones, and not every one. The sample lists about 1 million clones; around 76% were seen once. Sequencing input: memory CD4+ T cells sorted from blood. Specified subset: CD45RA-negative fraction. The receptor set was obtained from a man younger than 35 in good health.

This chain connects TRBV6-1 to TRBJ1-2; no firm D call. V was cut by 10 bases and J by 4 bases, with 19 bases left in between. This CDR3 comprises 14 residues. Germline assignment: CDR1 MNHNS and CDR2 SASEGT. The CDR3 nucleotides read TGTGCCACCCGCGCAGAGGCAGTTACCTATGGCTACACCTTC. It translates to CATRAEAVTYGYTF.

This clone has a count of ten or more. The junction departs from the called germline gene at one end, perhaps through a read error. This rearrangement joins TRBV7-7 to TRBJ2-3; 9 nucleotides line up with TRBD2. There are 15 residues in the CDR3. Germline values: CDR1 SSHAT, CDR2 FNYEAQ (reference sequence). This CDR3 is CASSGGLARTDTQYF. The CDR3, as DNA: TGTGCTAGCAGCGGCGGACTAGCGCGCACAGATACGCAGTATTTT.

As for this clone: The same CDR3 is also encoded by other DNA sequences in this sample. The chain carries TRBV6-5 and TRBJ2-7; 13 nucleotides line up with TRBD2. The ends lost 4 bases at V and 1 base at J; junction bases unmatched: 4. The CDR3 is made up of 16 amino acids. Looked up from germline, CDR1 is MNHEY and CDR2 is SVGAGI. CDR3 residues: CASSSGLAGVSYEQYF. CDR3 sequence (DNA): TGTGCCAGCAGTTCCGGACTAGCGGGGGTGTCCTACGAGCAGTACTTC.

The chain links TRBV18 to TRBJ1-4; maybe TRBD1 (6 bases). Germline V gene sequence: CDR1 KGHSH, CDR2 LQKENI. The CDR3 has 15 amino acids. The germline V and J ends were trimmed by 5 bases and 8 bases, with 18 bases remaining between them. CDR3 amino acids: CASSSKGGEREKLFF. In DNA, the CDR3 is TGTGCCAGCTCATCCAAAGGGGGTGAACGGGAAAAACTGTTTTTT.

The chain is built from TRBV6-6 and TRBJ2-1; D not resolved. This CDR3 region has 12 residues. The V end lost 2 bases, the J end lost 4 bases, and 3 bases lay between the germline ends. Per germline, CDR1 MNHNY and CDR2 SVGAGI (reference sequence). CDR3 nucleotides: TGTGCCAGCAGTTACGGGTACAATGAGCAGTTCTTC. Translation: CASSYGYNEQFF.

The V call is TRBV7-2, the J call TRBJ2-6, with no clear D. This CDR3 contains 16 residues. CDR1 and CDR2 (germline): SGHTA, FQGNSA. V was trimmed by 6 bases and J by 0 bases, leaving 12 bases between them. The CDR3 region is CASSHGRSSGANVLTF. CDR3 nucleotides: TGTGCCAGCAGTCATGGGCGGAGCTCTGGGGCCAACGTCCTGACTTTC. The variable domain in full, with the rest retrieved from reference TRBV7-2 and TRBJ2-6, is GAGVSQSPSNKVTEKGKDVELRCDPISGHTALYWYRQSLGQGLEFLIYFQGNSAPDKSGLPSDRFSAERTGGSVSTLTIQRTQQEDSAVYLCASSHGRSSGANVLTFGAGSRLTVL.

The V and J genes are TRBV25-1 and TRBJ2-6; D gene ambiguous. The V end lost 2 bases, the J end lost 1 base, and 6 bases lay between the germline ends. The CDR3 sequence is 15 residues long. Germline-derived CDR1 and CDR2 are MGHDK and SYGVNS. The CDR3 coding sequence is TGTGCCAGCAGTGAAAGCACTTCTGGGGCCAACGTCCTGACTTTC. It specifies CASSESTSGANVLTF.

The genes are TRBV19 and TRBJ2-6; 7 bases agree with TRBD2. Germline V gene data show CDR1 as LNHDA and CDR2 as SQIVND (reference sequence). The CDR3 extends over 18 amino acids. The V gene end was trimmed by 1 base and the J gene end by 0 bases; junction bases not matched to a gene: 6. DNA for the CDR3: TGTGCCAGTAGTATAGGGGAGGGGCTATTCTCTGGGGCCAACGTCCTGACTTTC. Translation gives CASSIGEGLFSGANVLTF.

The chain joins TRBV18 to TRBJ1-2; TRBD1 aligns across 7 bases. Germline CDR1 KGHSH, CDR2 LQKENI. V shed 3 bases, J shed 7 bases, and the junction held 5 bases outside the gene matches. There are 13 residues in the CDR3. The CDR3, as DNA: TGTGCCAGCTCACCTACAGGGGTAGCTGGCTACACCTTC. Amino acid sequence: CASSPTGVAGYTF. Drawing the rest from reference TRBV18 and TRBJ1-2, the complete variable domain is NAGVMQNPRHLVRRRGQEARLRCSPMKGHSHVYWYRQLPEEGLKFMVYLQKENIIDESGMPKERFSAEFPKEGPSILRIQQVVRGDSAAYFCASSPTGVAGYTFGSGTRLTVV.

This clone was counted between two and nine times. The chain has TRBV6-1 and TRBJ1-3; D not resolved. The germline V gene encodes CDR1 MNHNS and CDR2 SASEGT. The CDR3 covers 13 residues. V was trimmed by 7 bases and J by 3 bases, leaving 10 bases between them. CDR3 residues: CASNSWGGNTIYF. Here the CDR3 DNA reads TGTGCCAGCAATAGTTGGGGTGGAAACACCATATATTTT.